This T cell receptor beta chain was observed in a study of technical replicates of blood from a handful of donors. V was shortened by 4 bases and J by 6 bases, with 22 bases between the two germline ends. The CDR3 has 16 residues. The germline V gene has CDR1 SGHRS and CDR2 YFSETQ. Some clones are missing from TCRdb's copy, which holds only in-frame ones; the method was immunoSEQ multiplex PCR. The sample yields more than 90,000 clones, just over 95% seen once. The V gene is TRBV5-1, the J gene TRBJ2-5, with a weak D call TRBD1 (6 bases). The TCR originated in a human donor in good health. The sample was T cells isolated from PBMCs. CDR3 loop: CASSLSTGMGDKTQYF. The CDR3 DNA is TGCGCCAGCAGCCTGTCAACAGGGATGGGTGATAAGACCCAGTACTTC.